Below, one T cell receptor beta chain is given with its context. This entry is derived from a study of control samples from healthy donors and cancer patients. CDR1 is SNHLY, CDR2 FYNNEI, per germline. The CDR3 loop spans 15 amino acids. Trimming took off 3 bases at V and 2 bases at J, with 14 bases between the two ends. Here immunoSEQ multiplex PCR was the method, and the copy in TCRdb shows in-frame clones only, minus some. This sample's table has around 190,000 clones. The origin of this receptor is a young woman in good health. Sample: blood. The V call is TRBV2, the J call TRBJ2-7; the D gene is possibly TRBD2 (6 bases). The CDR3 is CASSDMEGWTYEQYF. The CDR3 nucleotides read TGTGCCAGCAGTGATATGGAGGGGTGGACCTACGAGCAGTACTTC.